Included here is one T cell receptor (beta chain) sequence, with context. TCRdb keeps only in-frame clones here, not all; method: immunoSEQ multiplex PCR. The data show approximately 94,000 clones, with 80% seen just once and approximately 29% held by the top ten. These data belong to a study of blood T cell repertoires in COVID-19. Study details: COVID-19 samples collected from the United States, Italy and Spain covered acute and convalescent phases. In each case, the material was cDNA or gDNA derived from T cells, B-cell-depleted T cells, or PBMCs.

Sequencing was performed on peripheral blood. The clonotype was recovered from a man between 65 and 80 years old with active or convalescent COVID-19.

CDR3 bases: TGCGCCAGCAGCCCCGGACAGGGGGCTTCCTACGAGCAGTACTTC. Protein: CASSPGQGASYEQYF. This chain links TRBV4-1 with TRBJ2-7; 11 nucleotides match TRBD1. CDR1 is MGHRA, CDR2 YSYEKL, per germline. The junction had 3 bases not matched to a gene; V was cut back by 4 bases and J by 1 base. This CDR3 is 15 amino acids long.